This is a list of T cell receptor beta chains from one sample in a study of cytomegalovirus exposure and HLA in healthy donors. Sequenced by immunoSEQ multiplex PCR; TCRdb stores in-frame clones only, minus some. The sample shows 150,000 to 200,000 clones, 65% to 80% of them seen only once. The material sequenced was PBMCs. All receptors come from a man younger than 30 in good health and CMV-seropositive. The CDR3 runs from the conserved cysteine through the conserved F or W. D genes are given only for firm matches. The size of a clone is reported for some rows only, either as once, few or many, or as a class for expanded clones.

d_call: NA; cdr3_length: 13; j_call: TRBJ2-5; clone_size: NA; v_call: TRBV28; cdr3_nt: TGTGCCAGCAGTTTAATACAGCAAGAGACCCAGTACTTC; cdr3_aa: CASSLIQQETQYF
d_call: TRBD2; cdr3_length: 15; j_call: TRBJ2-3; clone_size: NA; v_call: TRBV2; cdr3_nt: TGTGCCAGCAGTATAATAGCGGGCATCACAGATACGCAGTATTTT; cdr3_aa: CASSIIAGITDTQYF
d_call: NA; cdr3_length: 17; j_call: TRBJ1-1; clone_size: NA; v_call: TRBV30; cdr3_nt: TGTGCCTGGAGACCCTTGAGGGTTCAGGCAATTAACACTGAAGCTTTCTTT; cdr3_aa: CAWRPLRVQAINTEAFF
d_call: NA; cdr3_length: 16; j_call: TRBJ2-1; clone_size: NA; v_call: TRBV4-1; cdr3_nt: TGCGCCAGCAGCCCGATCGGGCTAGCGCCCTACAATGAGCAGTTCTTC; cdr3_aa: CASSPIGLAPYNEQFF
d_call: NA; cdr3_length: 17; j_call: TRBJ2-1; clone_size: NA; v_call: TRBV29-1; cdr3_nt: TGCAGCGTGGGACTTTGGAGGAGTAGAACCTCCTACAATGAGCAGTTCTTC; cdr3_aa: CSVGLWRSRTSYNEQFF
d_call: NA; cdr3_length: 12; j_call: TRBJ2-3; clone_size: few; v_call: TRBV29-1; cdr3_nt: TGCAGCATGACAGAGCAAGTGGATACGCAGTATTTT; cdr3_aa: CSMTEQVDTQYF
d_call: NA; cdr3_length: 14; j_call: TRBJ1-1; clone_size: NA; v_call: TRBV5-1; cdr3_nt: TGCGCCAGCAGCTTGGGGGGCAGGGGAACTGAAGCTTTCTTT; cdr3_aa: CASSLGGRGTEAFF
d_call: NA; cdr3_length: 15; j_call: TRBJ2-5; clone_size: NA; v_call: TRBV9; cdr3_nt: TGTGCCAGCGGGCCGTTTGGGTCAGTAGGTGAGACCCAGTACTTC; cdr3_aa: CASGPFGSVGETQYF
d_call: TRBD2; cdr3_length: 17; j_call: TRBJ2-3; clone_size: few; v_call: TRBV10-3; cdr3_nt: TGTGCCATCAGTGAAGGACCCGGGACTACCGGCGGAGATACGCAGTATTTT; cdr3_aa: CAISEGPGTTGGDTQYF
d_call: NA; cdr3_length: 13; j_call: TRBJ2-3; clone_size: NA; v_call: TRBV6-1; cdr3_nt: TGTGCCAACAGGGCGGGGGGCACAGATACGCAGTATTTT; cdr3_aa: CANRAGGTDTQYF
d_call: NA; cdr3_length: 13; j_call: TRBJ2-5; clone_size: NA; v_call: TRBV19; cdr3_nt: TGTGCCAGTAGTATCGACAACCAAGAGACCCAGTACTTC; cdr3_aa: CASSIDNQETQYF
d_call: NA; cdr3_length: 14; j_call: TRBJ2-2; clone_size: NA; v_call: TRBV10-3; cdr3_nt: TGTGCCATCACCGACACCATGAACACCGGGGAGCTGTTTTTT; cdr3_aa: CAITDTMNTGELFF
d_call: NA; cdr3_length: 14; j_call: TRBJ1-6; clone_size: once; v_call: TRBV27; cdr3_nt: TGTGCCAGCAGTTGGCGGGGAGGGAATTCACCCCTCCACTTT; cdr3_aa: CASSWRGGNSPLHF
d_call: TRBD1; cdr3_length: 13; j_call: TRBJ1-4; clone_size: NA; v_call: TRBV30; cdr3_nt: TGTGCCTCGGGACAGACCTTTAATGAAAAACTGTTTTTT; cdr3_aa: CASGQTFNEKLFF
d_call: NA; cdr3_length: 12; j_call: TRBJ1-1; clone_size: NA; v_call: TRBV19; cdr3_nt: TGTGCCAGTAGTCTTCGGGGGTTGAGGGCTTTCTTT; cdr3_aa: CASSLRGLRAFF
d_call: TRBD1; cdr3_length: 13; j_call: TRBJ1-4; clone_size: NA; v_call: TRBV13; cdr3_nt: TGTGCCTGCAGACAGGGGAAGGCTGAAAAACTGTTTTTT; cdr3_aa: CACRQGKAEKLFF
d_call: TRBD1; cdr3_length: 13; j_call: TRBJ2-5; clone_size: NA; v_call: TRBV2; cdr3_nt: TGTGCCAGTGGGACAGGGAATTGGGAGACCCAGTACTTC; cdr3_aa: CASGTGNWETQYF
d_call: NA; cdr3_length: 15; j_call: TRBJ1-2; clone_size: NA; v_call: TRBV4-1; cdr3_nt: TGCGCCAGCAGCCCCCCAGGGGCGGAGGACTATGGCTACACCTTC; cdr3_aa: CASSPPGAEDYGYTF
d_call: NA; cdr3_length: 13; j_call: TRBJ1-4; clone_size: NA; v_call: TRBV29-1; cdr3_nt: TGCAGCGTGAGGGGAGGGACTAATGAAAAACTGTTTTTT; cdr3_aa: CSVRGGTNEKLFF
d_call: TRBD1; cdr3_length: 15; j_call: TRBJ1-1; clone_size: NA; v_call: TRBV27; cdr3_nt: TGTGCCAGCAGTTCCCACAGGGACAGGGGTACTGAAGCTTTCTTT; cdr3_aa: CASSSHRDRGTEAFF
d_call: NA; cdr3_length: 13; j_call: TRBJ2-1; clone_size: NA; v_call: TRBV5-4; cdr3_nt: TGTGCCAGCAGCGGCGGGATTTACAATGAGCAGTTCTTC; cdr3_aa: CASSGGIYNEQFF
d_call: NA; cdr3_length: 13; j_call: TRBJ1-1; clone_size: few; v_call: TRBV19; cdr3_nt: TGTGCCAGTAGCACGACAGGAGACACTGAAGCTTTCTTT; cdr3_aa: CASSTTGDTEAFF
d_call: NA; cdr3_length: 13; j_call: TRBJ1-1; clone_size: NA; v_call: TRBV2; cdr3_nt: TGTGCCAGCAGCAGGGAATCGGACACTGAAGCTTTCTTT; cdr3_aa: CASSRESDTEAFF
d_call: NA; cdr3_length: 15; j_call: TRBJ2-6; clone_size: NA; v_call: TRBV7-9; cdr3_nt: TGTGCCAGCAGCGCCGGGGGGCGTGGGGCCAACGTCCTGACTTTC; cdr3_aa: CASSAGGRGANVLTF
d_call: NA; cdr3_length: 13; j_call: TRBJ2-1; clone_size: once; v_call: TRBV2; cdr3_nt: TGTGCCAGCAGCCGACTAGTCGCCAATGAGCAGTTCTTC; cdr3_aa: CASSRLVANEQFF
d_call: NA; cdr3_length: 14; j_call: TRBJ2-5; clone_size: NA; v_call: TRBV5-6; cdr3_nt: TGTGCCAGCAGCCTATGGTCGGGGGTTGAGACCCAGTACTTC; cdr3_aa: CASSLWSGVETQYF
d_call: NA; cdr3_length: 15; j_call: TRBJ1-5; clone_size: few; v_call: TRBV10-2; cdr3_nt: TGCGCCAGCAGTGAGTCGGGACACCGAAATCAGCCCCAGCATTTT; cdr3_aa: CASSESGHRNQPQHF
d_call: NA; cdr3_length: 15; j_call: TRBJ1-1; clone_size: few; v_call: TRBV5-1; cdr3_nt: TGCGCCAGCAGCTTGGATGGCAGGGAGAACACTGAAGCTTTCTTT; cdr3_aa: CASSLDGRENTEAFF
d_call: NA; cdr3_length: 15; j_call: TRBJ2-2; clone_size: few; v_call: TRBV2; cdr3_nt: TGTGCCAGCAGTGTCGGCACCGCAGGCACCGGGGAGCTGTTTTTT; cdr3_aa: CASSVGTAGTGELFF
d_call: TRBD1; cdr3_length: 14; j_call: TRBJ1-2; clone_size: once; v_call: TRBV28; cdr3_nt: TGTGCCAGCAGTTTCTCGACAGGGCCCTATGGCTACACCTTC; cdr3_aa: CASSFSTGPYGYTF
d_call: TRBD1; cdr3_length: 14; j_call: TRBJ2-2; clone_size: NA; v_call: TRBV5-6; cdr3_nt: TGTGCCAGCAGCTTGAGGGGGCACACCGGGGAGCTGTTTTTT; cdr3_aa: CASSLRGHTGELFF
d_call: NA; cdr3_length: 16; j_call: TRBJ2-3; clone_size: few; v_call: TRBV5-6; cdr3_nt: TGTGCCAGCAGCTCCTTTTTAGCGATTGCGACAGATACGCAGTATTTT; cdr3_aa: CASSSFLAIATDTQYF
d_call: NA; cdr3_length: 14; j_call: TRBJ1-4; clone_size: NA; v_call: TRBV19; cdr3_nt: TGTGCCAGTACCCCGATGAGGGCTAATGAAAAACTGTTTTTT; cdr3_aa: CASTPMRANEKLFF
d_call: NA; cdr3_length: 13; j_call: TRBJ1-1; clone_size: NA; v_call: TRBV7-9; cdr3_nt: TGTGCCAGCAGCGAACAGGGTGTGGCTGAAGCTTTCTTT; cdr3_aa: CASSEQGVAEAFF
d_call: NA; cdr3_length: 15; j_call: TRBJ1-5; clone_size: NA; v_call: TRBV2; cdr3_nt: TGTGCCAGCAGTGAAGCGTTACAGGCGGCTCAGCCCCAGCATTTT; cdr3_aa: CASSEALQAAQPQHF
d_call: NA; cdr3_length: 17; j_call: TRBJ1-5; clone_size: NA; v_call: TRBV6-1; cdr3_nt: TGTGCCAGCAGTGAAGATATAGGGGTTTTCGGCAATCAGCCCCAGCATTTT; cdr3_aa: CASSEDIGVFGNQPQHF
d_call: NA; cdr3_length: 11; j_call: TRBJ2-5; clone_size: NA; v_call: TRBV7-2; cdr3_nt: TGTGCCAGCAGCTTTAAAGAGACCCAGTACTTC; cdr3_aa: CASSFKETQYF
d_call: TRBD1; cdr3_length: 17; j_call: TRBJ2-2; clone_size: NA; v_call: TRBV5-4; cdr3_nt: TGTGCCAGCAGCTTGGAAGGGACAGGGGGAAAAACCGGGGAGCTGTTTTTT; cdr3_aa: CASSLEGTGGKTGELFF
d_call: NA; cdr3_length: 15; j_call: TRBJ1-6; clone_size: NA; v_call: TRBV19; cdr3_nt: TGTGCCAGTAGTTACCGGTCCGCGACAAATTCACCCCTCCACTTT; cdr3_aa: CASSYRSATNSPLHF
d_call: NA; cdr3_length: 13; j_call: TRBJ2-3; clone_size: NA; v_call: TRBV5-6; cdr3_nt: TGTGCCAGCAGCTTGGGAGGGACAGATACGCAGTATTTT; cdr3_aa: CASSLGGTDTQYF
d_call: NA; cdr3_length: 15; j_call: TRBJ2-3; clone_size: once; v_call: TRBV10-3; cdr3_nt: TGTGCCATCAGAGTACCAGCCAGCGGCACAGATATGCAGTATTTT; cdr3_aa: CAIRVPASGTDMQYF
d_call: NA; cdr3_length: 14; j_call: TRBJ1-5; clone_size: NA; v_call: TRBV30; cdr3_nt: TGTGCCTGGAGTGCCTGGGGGGAAGGTCAGCCCCAGCATTTT; cdr3_aa: CAWSAWGEGQPQHF
d_call: NA; cdr3_length: 13; j_call: TRBJ2-1; clone_size: few; v_call: TRBV19; cdr3_nt: TGTGCCAGTAGTACGGGACTCCGGGGTGAGCAGTTCTTC; cdr3_aa: CASSTGLRGEQFF
d_call: NA; cdr3_length: 13; j_call: TRBJ2-3; clone_size: NA; v_call: TRBV27; cdr3_nt: TGTGCCAGCAGTTTATCGGAGGGAGGCACGCAGTATTTT; cdr3_aa: CASSLSEGGTQYF
d_call: NA; cdr3_length: 17; j_call: TRBJ1-2; clone_size: NA; v_call: TRBV7-3; cdr3_nt: TGTGCCAGCAGCTTAACGTCGGAAAGCCTTGTCAGGGGCGGCTACACCTTC; cdr3_aa: CASSLTSESLVRGGYTF
d_call: TRBD2; cdr3_length: 15; j_call: TRBJ2-1; clone_size: NA; v_call: TRBV28; cdr3_nt: TGTGCCAGCAGTCCCAGCGGGGGGGCGGTGGAGGAGCAGTTCTTC; cdr3_aa: CASSPSGGAVEEQFF
d_call: NA; cdr3_length: 17; j_call: TRBJ2-2; clone_size: once; v_call: TRBV5-6; cdr3_nt: TGTGCCAGCAGCTTTCGGGCGAGGACAACGAACACCGGGGAGCTGTTTTTT; cdr3_aa: CASSFRARTTNTGELFF
d_call: NA; cdr3_length: 12; j_call: TRBJ1-2; clone_size: NA; v_call: TRBV30; cdr3_nt: TGTGCCCGAGCGACGGGGGAGTATGGCTACACCTTC; cdr3_aa: CARATGEYGYTF
d_call: NA; cdr3_length: 17; j_call: TRBJ2-2; clone_size: NA; v_call: TRBV12-2; cdr3_nt: TGTGCAAGTCGCCGGGGGACCCTTAGATTTCGGCCCGGGGAGCTGTTTTTT; cdr3_aa: CASRRGTLRFRPGELFF
d_call: TRBD1; cdr3_length: 12; j_call: TRBJ1-2; clone_size: NA; v_call: TRBV5-6; cdr3_nt: TGTGCCAGCAGCAGGGGGCCGGGCGGCTACACCTTC; cdr3_aa: CASSRGPGGYTF
d_call: TRBD2; cdr3_length: 16; j_call: TRBJ2-1; clone_size: NA; v_call: TRBV7-6; cdr3_nt: TGTGCCAGCAGCTTAATAGCGGGCGCCATCTACAATGAGCAGTTCTTC; cdr3_aa: CASSLIAGAIYNEQFF
d_call: NA; cdr3_length: 15; j_call: TRBJ1-5; clone_size: few; v_call: TRBV4-2; cdr3_nt: TGTGCCAGCAGCGAAAACCGGGTTAGCAATCAGCCCCAGCATTTT; cdr3_aa: CASSENRVSNQPQHF
d_call: NA; cdr3_length: 13; j_call: TRBJ2-1; clone_size: NA; v_call: TRBV6-5; cdr3_nt: TGTGCCAGCACCGAACCAGGTACCAATGAGCAGTTCTTC; cdr3_aa: CASTEPGTNEQFF
d_call: TRBD1; cdr3_length: 14; j_call: TRBJ1-5; clone_size: NA; v_call: TRBV5-1; cdr3_nt: TGCGCCAGCAGCCTCGGGACAGGCGGCGGGCCCCAGCATTTT; cdr3_aa: CASSLGTGGGPQHF
d_call: NA; cdr3_length: 15; j_call: TRBJ1-6; clone_size: NA; v_call: TRBV10-2; cdr3_nt: TGCGCCAGCAGTGAGAGCCAGGGGAAGAATTCACCCCTCCACTTT; cdr3_aa: CASSESQGKNSPLHF
d_call: NA; cdr3_length: 14; j_call: TRBJ1-1; clone_size: few; v_call: TRBV5-4; cdr3_nt: TGTGCCAGCAGCCTCGGGGGGCCGGACACTGAAGCTTTCTTT; cdr3_aa: CASSLGGPDTEAFF
d_call: NA; cdr3_length: 17; j_call: TRBJ1-3; clone_size: NA; v_call: TRBV2; cdr3_nt: TGTGCCAGCAGTGAACGGGGGGGACTCAGCTCTGGAAACACCATATATTTT; cdr3_aa: CASSERGGLSSGNTIYF
d_call: NA; cdr3_length: 13; j_call: TRBJ1-1; clone_size: NA; v_call: TRBV7-9; cdr3_nt: TGTGCCAGCAGCTTAGACTCCTACACTGAAGCTTTCTTT; cdr3_aa: CASSLDSYTEAFF
d_call: TRBD2; cdr3_length: 17; j_call: TRBJ2-1; clone_size: few; v_call: TRBV7-7; cdr3_nt: TGTGCTAGCAGCTCATCGCTTTTAGCGGGAGTTGGAAATGAGCAGTTCTTC; cdr3_aa: CASSSSLLAGVGNEQFF
d_call: TRBD2; cdr3_length: 17; j_call: TRBJ2-1; clone_size: NA; v_call: TRBV4-1; cdr3_nt: TGCGCCAGCAGCCAGCAGCCGGCTGGACTAGGCAGATATGAGCAGTTCTTC; cdr3_aa: CASSQQPAGLGRYEQFF